The rows below give T cell receptor beta chains drawn from one sample of a study of CD8 T cells in ankylosing spondylitis. TCRdb analysed the 5' RACE reads with MiXCR anew, one entry per CDR3 protein. The sample lists about 360,000 distinct CDR3 sequences; 20% to 25% were seen once. The specimen sequenced was blood, either unsorted or a sorted T cell fraction (not recorded which). The source is a male donor with ankylosing spondylitis or in good health (not recorded which). Each CDR3 is given with its conserved first and last residue. A D gene is named only where the DNA matches it firmly. Not every row has a clone size; where given, it reads once, few, many or a size class.

d_call: TRBD1; clone_size: -; j_call: TRBJ2-1; v_call: TRBV23-1; cdr3_nt: TGCGCCAGCAGTCGAAAATCAGGGGGTGCCTCCTACAATGAGCAGTTCTTC; cdr3_aa: CASSRKSGGASYNEQFF
d_call: TRBD2; clone_size: -; j_call: TRBJ2-1; v_call: TRBV20-1; cdr3_nt: TGCAGTGCTGCGACTAGCGGGGGTTACAATGAGCAGTTCTTC; cdr3_aa: CSAATSGGYNEQFF
d_call: TRBD2; clone_size: few; j_call: TRBJ2-7; v_call: TRBV12-3/TRBV12-4; cdr3_nt: TGTGCCAGCAGCTCGACAAGGGCGGGGGAATTCTACGAGCAGTACTTC; cdr3_aa: CASSSTRAGEFYEQYF
d_call: TRBD1; clone_size: -; j_call: TRBJ2-7; v_call: TRBV29-1; cdr3_nt: TGCAGCGTTGTCGGACAGGGTGGTCTCGAGCAGTACTTC; cdr3_aa: CSVVGQGGLEQYF
d_call: -; clone_size: few; j_call: TRBJ1-4; v_call: TRBV15; cdr3_nt: TGTGCCACCAGCAGAGTTCCGGGAGTGGGCTATGAAAAACTGTTTTTT; cdr3_aa: CATSRVPGVGYEKLFF
d_call: -; clone_size: few; j_call: TRBJ2-3; v_call: TRBV12-3/TRBV12-4; cdr3_nt: TGTGCCAGCGGGGCGGGGTCGAGCACAGATACGCAGTATTTT; cdr3_aa: CASGAGSSTDTQYF
d_call: -; clone_size: few; j_call: TRBJ2-3; v_call: TRBV12-3/TRBV12-4; cdr3_nt: TGTGCCAGCACCAGAGCGCAGGGAGATACGCAGTATTTT; cdr3_aa: CASTRAQGDTQYF
d_call: -; clone_size: -; j_call: TRBJ2-3; v_call: TRBV29-1; cdr3_nt: TGCAGCGTTGTACAAAGAGGGGGGCCTACATCGGCAGATACGCAGTATTTT; cdr3_aa: CSVVQRGGPTSADTQYF
d_call: -; clone_size: few; j_call: TRBJ2-5; v_call: TRBV6-2/TRBV6-3; cdr3_nt: TGTGCCAGCAGTTACTCTCGGATGAAGCCTCTTCAAGAGACCCAGTACTTC; cdr3_aa: CASSYSRMKPLQETQYF
d_call: -; clone_size: -; j_call: TRBJ2-5; v_call: TRBV19; cdr3_nt: TGTGCCAGTAGTATGTTAGCGGCGCCCCAAGAGACCCAGTACTTC; cdr3_aa: CASSMLAAPQETQYF
d_call: -; clone_size: few; j_call: TRBJ2-7; v_call: TRBV20-1; cdr3_nt: TGCAGTGCTAGAGATACCGATACCTACGAGCAGTACTTC; cdr3_aa: CSARDTDTYEQYF
d_call: -; clone_size: few; j_call: TRBJ2-7; v_call: TRBV5-1; cdr3_nt: TGCGCCAGCAGCTTCTCAGAGTCCGAGCAGTACTTC; cdr3_aa: CASSFSESEQYF
d_call: TRBD1; clone_size: -; j_call: TRBJ1-5; v_call: TRBV7-3; cdr3_nt: TGTGCCAGCAGCCCGAGGACAGGGAGCAATCAGCCCCAGCATTTT; cdr3_aa: CASSPRTGSNQPQHF
d_call: TRBD2; clone_size: -; j_call: TRBJ2-5; v_call: TRBV6-2/TRBV6-3; cdr3_nt: TGTGCCAGCAGTTACAGTAGCGGGGAGGATCAACGAGAGACCCAGTACTTC; cdr3_aa: CASSYSSGEDQRETQYF
d_call: TRBD2; clone_size: -; j_call: TRBJ2-1; v_call: TRBV27; cdr3_nt: TGTGCCAGCAGGCCTACCCCGGGACTAGCGGAGGACAATGAGCAGTTCTTC; cdr3_aa: CASRPTPGLAEDNEQFF
d_call: TRBD1; clone_size: -; j_call: TRBJ1-5; v_call: TRBV2; cdr3_nt: TGTGCCAGCAGTGAAGGACAGGGTAATCAGCCCCAGCATTTT; cdr3_aa: CASSEGQGNQPQHF
d_call: -; clone_size: few; j_call: TRBJ1-1; v_call: TRBV15; cdr3_nt: TGTGCCACCAGCAGAGATTACGGAGCTAACACTGAAGCTTTCTTT; cdr3_aa: CATSRDYGANTEAFF
d_call: -; clone_size: few; j_call: TRBJ2-5; v_call: TRBV20-1; cdr3_nt: TGCAGTGCTAGGTCGGGTGACGGGACCCAGTACTTC; cdr3_aa: CSARSGDGTQYF
d_call: -; clone_size: -; j_call: TRBJ1-1; v_call: TRBV27; cdr3_nt: TGTGCCAGCAGGCTGGGCATGAACACTGAAGCTTTCTTT; cdr3_aa: CASRLGMNTEAFF
d_call: -; clone_size: many; j_call: TRBJ2-2; v_call: TRBV7-9; cdr3_nt: TGTGCCAGCAGCCCGGGGTCCGGGGAGCTGTTTTTT; cdr3_aa: CASSPGSGELFF
d_call: -; clone_size: few; j_call: TRBJ2-2; v_call: TRBV12-3/TRBV12-4; cdr3_nt: TGTGCCAGCGGGTACAACACCGGGGAGCTGTTTTTT; cdr3_aa: CASGYNTGELFF
d_call: TRBD1; clone_size: -; j_call: TRBJ2-2; v_call: TRBV7-9; cdr3_nt: TGTGCCAGCAGCGACAGGGTTGTCACCGGGGAGCTGTTTTTT; cdr3_aa: CASSDRVVTGELFF
d_call: -; clone_size: -; j_call: TRBJ1-1; v_call: TRBV7-9; cdr3_nt: TGTGCCAGCGGCACCTCGGGACGAAACCCTGAAGCTTTCTTT; cdr3_aa: CASGTSGRNPEAFF
d_call: -; clone_size: -; j_call: TRBJ2-5; v_call: TRBV9; cdr3_nt: TGTGCCAGCAGCGTAGGACACAGGTCCGTTGAGACCCAGTACTTC; cdr3_aa: CASSVGHRSVETQYF
d_call: -; clone_size: few; j_call: TRBJ2-3; v_call: TRBV7-8; cdr3_nt: TGTGCCAGCAGTGAATTCCGAGGCTCCACAGATACGCAGTATTTT; cdr3_aa: CASSEFRGSTDTQYF
d_call: TRBD2; clone_size: medium-sized; j_call: TRBJ2-6; v_call: TRBV7-9; cdr3_nt: TGTGCCAGCTGGGGACTAGGGCATGGGGCCAACGTCCTGACTTTC; cdr3_aa: CASWGLGHGANVLTF
d_call: -; clone_size: -; j_call: TRBJ2-1; v_call: TRBV19; cdr3_nt: TGTGCCAGTAGTATAGTCTTTGGGAATGAGCAGTTCTTC; cdr3_aa: CASSIVFGNEQFF
d_call: -; clone_size: -; j_call: TRBJ2-7; v_call: TRBV7-8; cdr3_nt: TGTGCCAGCAGCTTAGGGGCGGAAGACTACGAGCAGTACTTC; cdr3_aa: CASSLGAEDYEQYF